One sample yielded the 16 T cell receptor beta chains listed below, sequenced in a study of human T cells and chemical hapten exposure. TCRdb analysed the RACE reads with MiXCR anew, one entry per CDR3 protein. Here the sample spans around 71,000 distinct CDR3 sequences, 9.8% being singletons. Noted time point: patch test 1, 2 weeks after DPC sensitization. Specified treatment: therapeutic diphenylcyclopropenone sensitization with weekly scalp DPC. This sample comprised whole blood, obtained in connection with sensitization to the hapten diphenylcyclopropenone (DPC). The receptors were sampled from a middle-aged woman with alopecia areata. Some clones in this sample may be carry-over from other donors' samples.

This clonotype was found many times. The V and J genes are TRBV6-5 and TRBJ2-7; D is perhaps TRBD2 (5 bases). V lost 3 bases and J 2 bases, leaving 11 bases between the germline ends. CDR1 and CDR2 from the germline V gene are MNHEY and SVGAGI. The CDR3 contains 14 residues. This CDR3 is CASSYTDGAYEQYF. Here the CDR3 DNA reads TGTGCCAGCAGTTATACGGACGGGGCCTACGAGCAGTACTTC.

The V gene is TRBV7-2, the J gene TRBJ2-7; TRBD1 might be the D (5 bases). The CDR3 sequence is 16 residues long. The germline V gene has CDR1 SGHTA and CDR2 FQGNSA. Trimming cost V 1 base and J 3 bases, with 16 bases left between them. The CDR3 protein is CASSLVSSGQGYEQYF. The CDR3 DNA sequence: TGTGCCAGCAGCTTAGTGTCGTCCGGTCAGGGCTACGAGCAGTACTTC.

There are many counts of this clonotype. The chain uses TRBV29-1 and TRBJ1-1, with D maybe TRBD1 (5 bases). The CDR3 is made up of 15 amino acids. V lost 4 bases and J lost 1, with 16 bases in between. From germline, CDR1 is SQVTM and CDR2 ANQGSEA. CDR3 protein: CSVAALDIPNTEAFF. DNA for the CDR3: TGCAGCGTTGCCGCTTTGGACATACCGAACACTGAAGCTTTCTTT. The full variable domain, rest sourced from reference TRBV29-1 and TRBJ1-1, is SAVISQKPSRDICQRGTSLTIQCQVDSQVTMMFWYRQQPGQSLTLIATANQGSEATYESGFVIDKFPISRPNLTFSTLTVSNMSPEDSSIYLCSVAALDIPNTEAFFGQGTRLTVV.

This chain joins TRBV9 and TRBJ2-1; the D is unclear. The CDR3 consists of 16 residues. Deletions cut 0 bases from V and 2 bases from J, with 12 bases between. Germline CDR1 SGDLS, CDR2 YYNGEE. The CDR3 loop is CASSVDLGSPYNEQFF. CDR3 nucleotides: TGTGCCAGCAGCGTAGATCTGGGATCGCCCTACAATGAGCAGTTCTTC.

The chain couples TRBV5-1 to TRBJ2-2; D unresolved. The CDR3 covers 11 residues. Germline V gene data show CDR1 as SGHRS and CDR2 as YFSETQ. V gave up 5 bases and J gave up 6 bases, with 5 bases separating them. As DNA, the CDR3 is TGCGCCAGCAGTCACGCCGGGGAGCTGTTTTTT. Translating it yields CASSHAGELFF.

This clonotype occurred a few times. This chain links TRBV6-5 with TRBJ2-7; D is unclear. Per germline, CDR1 MNHEY and CDR2 SVGAGI. Trimming removed 5 bases at V and 2 bases at J, with 13 bases between. The CDR3 is made up of 14 amino acids. The CDR3 sequence: CASSTPAGPYEQYF. CDR3 nucleotide sequence: TGTGCCAGCAGTACCCCCGCAGGCCCCTACGAGCAGTACTTC.

In regard to this clonotype: This may stem from a read error, because a much larger clone lies one nucleotide away. This chain connects TRBV10-3 to TRBJ2-3, with D tentatively TRBD2 (6 bases). This CDR3 is 13 amino acids long. Germline V gene sequence: CDR1 ENHRY, CDR2 SYGVKD. Trimming stripped 8 bases from V and 8 bases from J, with 17 bases between. CDR3 nucleotides: TGTGCCATCGGAGGGGAACTGGGAGTTACGCAGTATTTT. Translation gives CAIGGELGVTQYF.

Worth noting for this clonotype: One base away lies a much larger clone, so this may be a sequencing read error. The V gene is TRBV29-1, the J gene TRBJ1-1; a possible D gene is TRBD1 (5 bases). This CDR3 spans 11 amino acids. The germline V gene has CDR1 SQVTM and CDR2 ANQGSEA. Trimming took off 5 bases at V and 6 bases at J, with 10 bases between the two ends. The CDR3 protein is CSVHQGPEAFF. The CDR3 nucleotides read TGCAGCGTTCATCAGGGACCTGAAGCTTTCTTT.

There are many counts of this clonotype. This chain links TRBV21-1 with TRBJ1-1; the table's D call TRBD1 went unverified against the DNA. TRBV21-1 is a listed pseudogene. The CDR3 consists of 16 residues. The CDR3 nucleotides read TGTGCCAGCAGCACCCGGGATCCCGTGGGGGACACTGAAGCTTTCTTT. Translated: CASSTRDPVGDTEAFF.

This clonotype was counted ten times or more. The rearrangement uses TRBV20-1 and TRBJ2-1; D might be TRBD1 (5 bases). Germline V gives CDR1 DFQATT, CDR2 SNEGSKA (reference sequence). V was trimmed by 4 bases and J by 3 bases, leaving 10 bases between them. The CDR3 runs to 13 residues. As DNA, the CDR3 is TGCAGTGCTATTAGGGGTAACTACAATGAGCAGTTCTTC. Its translation is CSAIRGNYNEQFF.

This chain links TRBV11-2 with TRBJ1-1; D unresolved. The CDR3 consists of 12 residues. V lost 1 base, J lost 7 bases, and 7 bases lay in between. Germline assignment: CDR1 SGHAT and CDR2 FQNNGV. The chain's CDR3 is CASSLGAYEAFF. The DNA for the CDR3 is TGTGCCAGCAGCTTAGGGGCGTATGAAGCTTTCTTT.

Notes on this clonotype: At one boundary the junction diverges from the germline segment, which might be a read error. This sequence joins TRBV11-2 and TRBJ1-6; tentative D call: TRBD1 (6 bases). The germline V gene encodes CDR1 SGHAT and CDR2 FQNNGV. There are 14 residues in the CDR3. Here the CDR3 reads CASSPPGQNSPPHF. The DNA for the CDR3 is TGTGCCAGCAGCCCCCCGGGACAAAATTCACCCCCCCACTTT.

This chain joins TRBV7-6 and TRBJ2-3, with D unresolved. Germline CDR1 and CDR2: SGHVS and FNYEAQ. Trimming removed 2 bases from V and 2 bases from J, with 5 bases in between. CDR3 length: 13 amino acids. The CDR3 loop is CASSLPPTDTQYF. Here the CDR3 DNA reads TGTGCCAGCAGCTTACCCCCCACAGATACGCAGTATTTT.

This clonotype was recorded many times. The chain employs TRBV9 and TRBJ2-2, with D possibly TRBD1 on 5 matching bases. Germline V gene lookup returns CDR1 SGDLS and CDR2 YYNGEE. The germline V and J ends were trimmed by 0 bases and 3 bases, with 9 bases remaining between them. CDR3 length equals 15 residues. CDR3 loop: CASSVGRADTGELFF. The CDR3 nucleotides are TGTGCCAGCAGCGTAGGCAGGGCGGACACCGGGGAGCTGTTTTTT.

V is TRBV6-2 or TRBV6-3 and J is TRBJ2-5, with 12 positions matching TRBD2. CDR3 size: 16 residues. Trimming removed 4 bases from V and 5 bases from J; junction bases left unmatched: 8. Per germline, CDR1 MNHEY and CDR2 SVGEGT. Here the CDR3 DNA reads TGTGCCAGCAGTTCCCCTAGCGGGGGGGCCTTTGAGACCCAGTACTTC. It encodes CASSSPSGGAFETQYF.

Ten or more counts support this clonotype. DNA of the CDR3: TGTGCCGCCTCCCGGGCCGGCACAGATACGCAGTATTTT. It yields the protein CAASRAGTDTQYF. This chain uses TRBV7-9 with TRBJ2-3, with D unclear. The CDR3 is made up of 13 amino acids. Per germline, CDR1 SEHNR and CDR2 FQNEAQ (reference sequence). The V and J ends lost 11 bases and 1 base respectively, with 13 bases between them.